The source of this T cell receptor beta chain is a study of CD8+ T cells in alopecia areata. RNA extraction was followed by reverse transcription into cDNA, which acted as the sequencing template. The assay was immunoSEQ multiplex PCR, and TCRdb's table has in-frame clones only and misses some. The sample shows about 30,000 clones, approximately 65% of them seen only once. Specimens obtained from alopecia areata patients comprised lesional scalp punch biopsies and peripheral blood. The V and J ends lost 4 bases and 0 bases, in that order; junction bases with no gene match: 1. Germline assignment: CDR1 MDHEN and CDR2 SYDVKM. There are 15 residues in the CDR3.

Material: NKG2D-high CD8+ T cells sorted from blood. The clonotype was recovered from a human donor with alopecia areata. V and J are TRBV28 and TRBJ2-2, with 8 bases that match TRBD2. This chain's CDR3 is CASSWGLANTGELFF. The CDR3 region has the DNA TGTGCCAGCAGTTGGGGACTAGCGAACACCGGGGAGCTGTTTTTT.